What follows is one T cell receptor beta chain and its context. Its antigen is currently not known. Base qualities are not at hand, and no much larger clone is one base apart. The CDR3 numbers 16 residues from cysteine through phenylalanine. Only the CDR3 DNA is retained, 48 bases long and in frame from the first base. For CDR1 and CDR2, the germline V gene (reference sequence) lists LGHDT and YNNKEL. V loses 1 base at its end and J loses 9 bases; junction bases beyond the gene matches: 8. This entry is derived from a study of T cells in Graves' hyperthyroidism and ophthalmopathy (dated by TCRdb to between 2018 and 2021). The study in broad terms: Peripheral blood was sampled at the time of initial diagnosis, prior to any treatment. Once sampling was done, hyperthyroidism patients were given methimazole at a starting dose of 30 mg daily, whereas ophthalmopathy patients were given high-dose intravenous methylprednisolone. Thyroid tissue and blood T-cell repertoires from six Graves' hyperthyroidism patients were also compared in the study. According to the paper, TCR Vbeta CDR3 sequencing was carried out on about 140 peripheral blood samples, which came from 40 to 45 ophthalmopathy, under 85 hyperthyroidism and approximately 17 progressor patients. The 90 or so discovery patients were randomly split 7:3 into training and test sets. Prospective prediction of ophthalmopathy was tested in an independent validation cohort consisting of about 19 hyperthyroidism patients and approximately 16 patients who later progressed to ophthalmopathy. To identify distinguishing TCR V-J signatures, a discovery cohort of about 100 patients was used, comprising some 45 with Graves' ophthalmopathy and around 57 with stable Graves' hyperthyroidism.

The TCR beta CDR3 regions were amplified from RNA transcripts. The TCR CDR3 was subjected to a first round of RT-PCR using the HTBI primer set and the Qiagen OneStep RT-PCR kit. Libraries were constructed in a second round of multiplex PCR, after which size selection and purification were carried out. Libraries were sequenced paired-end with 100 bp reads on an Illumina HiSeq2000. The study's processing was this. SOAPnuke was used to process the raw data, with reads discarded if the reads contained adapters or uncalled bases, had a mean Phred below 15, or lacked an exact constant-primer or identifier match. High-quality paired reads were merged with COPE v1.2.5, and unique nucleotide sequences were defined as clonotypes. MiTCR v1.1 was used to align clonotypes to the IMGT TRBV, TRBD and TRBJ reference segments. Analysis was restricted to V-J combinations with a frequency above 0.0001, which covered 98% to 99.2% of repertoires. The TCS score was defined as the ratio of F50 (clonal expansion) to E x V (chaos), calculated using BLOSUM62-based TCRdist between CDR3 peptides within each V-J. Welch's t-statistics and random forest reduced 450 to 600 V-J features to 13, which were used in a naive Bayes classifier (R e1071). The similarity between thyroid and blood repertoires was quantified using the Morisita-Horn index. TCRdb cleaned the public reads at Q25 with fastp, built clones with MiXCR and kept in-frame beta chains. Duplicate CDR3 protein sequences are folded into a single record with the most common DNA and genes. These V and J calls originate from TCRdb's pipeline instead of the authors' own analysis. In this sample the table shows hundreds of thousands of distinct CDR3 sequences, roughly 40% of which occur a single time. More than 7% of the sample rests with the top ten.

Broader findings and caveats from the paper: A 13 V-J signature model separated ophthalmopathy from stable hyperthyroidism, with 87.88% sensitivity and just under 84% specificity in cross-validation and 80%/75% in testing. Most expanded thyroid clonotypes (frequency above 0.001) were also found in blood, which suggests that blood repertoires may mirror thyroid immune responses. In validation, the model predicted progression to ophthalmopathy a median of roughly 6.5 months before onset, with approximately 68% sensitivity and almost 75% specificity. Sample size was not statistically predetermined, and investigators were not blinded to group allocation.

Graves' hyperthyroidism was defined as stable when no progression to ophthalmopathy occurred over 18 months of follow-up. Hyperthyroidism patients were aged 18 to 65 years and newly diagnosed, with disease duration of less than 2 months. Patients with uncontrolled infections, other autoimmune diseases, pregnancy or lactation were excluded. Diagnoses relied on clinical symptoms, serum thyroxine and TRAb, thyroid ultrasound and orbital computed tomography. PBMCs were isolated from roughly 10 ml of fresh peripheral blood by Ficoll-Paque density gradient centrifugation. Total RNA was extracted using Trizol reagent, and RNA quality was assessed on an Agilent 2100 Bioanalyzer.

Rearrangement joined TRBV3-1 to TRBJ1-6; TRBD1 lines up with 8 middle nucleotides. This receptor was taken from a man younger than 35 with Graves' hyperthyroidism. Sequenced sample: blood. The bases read TGTGCCAGCAGCCAAGGCCGGGACAGGAGCGTTTCACCCCTCCACTTT. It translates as CASSQGRDRSVSPLHF.